What follows describes a single T cell receptor (beta chain). The data were taken from a study of blood T cell repertoires in COVID-19. Per the original data handling: Amplification from reference gene primers served as the basis for estimated nucleated cell counts. Clones were read by immunoSEQ multiplex PCR, and TCRdb kept only the in-frame ones, dropping some. V and J calls and clone size come straight from that table; D and trimming were deduced from the DNA. The sample shows about 33,000 clones, around 90% of them seen only once. Germline assignment: CDR1 SEHNR and CDR2 FQNEAQ (reference sequence). CDR3 length: 14 residues. V was shortened by 2 bases and J by 6 bases, with 14 bases between the two germline ends.

Sequencing input: peripheral blood. This rearrangement joins TRBV7-9 to TRBJ2-7; tentatively, D is TRBD2 (6 bases). This sequence was found in a human donor in a cohort sampled during active COVID-19. The DNA for the CDR3 is TGTGCCAGCAGCTTAAGGGGCGACGGGGGCGAGCAGTACTTC. The encoded protein is CASSLRGDGGEQYF.